Below are 28 T cell receptor beta chains sequenced from a single sample in a study of shared clonotypes between healthy human individuals. Assay: immunoSEQ multiplex PCR; the TCRdb copy retains only in-frame clones and omits some. The sample comprises roughly 1 million clones, roughly 74% of which are singletons, and 0.4% to 0.55% rests with the top ten. Material for sequencing was memory CD4+ T cells from PBMCs. Specified subset: CD45RA-negative fraction. The origin of the receptors is a man younger than 35 in good health. Some clones in this sample may be carry-over from other donors' samples.

The chain carries TRBV2 and TRBJ2-7, with 10 nucleotides matching TRBD2. This CDR3 comprises 16 residues. Germline-derived CDR1 and CDR2 are SNHLY and FYNNEI. J was trimmed by 6 bases and V by 6 bases; bases with no gene match: 14. CDR3 residues: CASSARVAGGRGEQYF. CDR3 DNA sequence: TGTGCCAGCAGCGCCAGGGTAGCGGGAGGTAGGGGCGAGCAGTACTTC.

J is TRBJ2-7 and V is TRBV4-1, with a weak D call TRBD1 (6 bases). Germline CDR1 reads MGHRA; CDR2 reads YSYEKL. V was cut by 0 bases and J by 4 bases, with 16 bases left in between. This CDR3 spans 16 amino acids. The CDR3 loop reads CASSQERWGLGYEQYF. CDR3 nucleotide sequence: TGCGCCAGCAGCCAAGAGCGGTGGGGGCTCGGATACGAGCAGTACTTC.

A word on this clone: Germline is not matched at one junction end, which may reflect a read error. The rearrangement joins TRBV9 to TRBJ2-1; D is ambiguous. The CDR3 contains 14 residues. Germline values: CDR1 SGDLS, CDR2 YYNGEE. CDR3 region: CASNVGFSYNEQFF. The CDR3, as DNA: TGTGCCAGCAACGTAGGATTTTCCTACAATGAGCAGTTCTTC.

This clone appeared a few times. The chain employs TRBV30 and TRBJ2-2; D gene ambiguous. The CDR3 runs 12 residues. Germline V gives CDR1 GTSNPN, CDR2 SVGIG (reference sequence). V lost 2 bases to trimming and J lost 1 base, with 2 bases between them. The CDR3 spells CAWSRNTGELFF. The CDR3 DNA follows: TGTGCCTGGAGTAGGAACACCGGGGAGCTGTTTTTT.

The rearrangement links TRBV15 to TRBJ2-7, with D perhaps matching TRBD2 (6 bases). This CDR3 has 18 residues. The germline CDR1 and CDR2 sequences are LNHNV and YYDKDF (reference sequence). The ends were cut back, 1 base at V and 0 bases at J, with 19 bases in the middle. CDR3 DNA: TGTGCCACCAGCAGAGGGGGCCGCCGAGGAGGGACCTCCTACGAGCAGTACTTC. Its protein is CATSRGGRRGGTSYEQYF.

This clone was detected only a few times. The chain has TRBV10-3 and TRBJ2-1; 15 bases match TRBD2. This CDR3 has 16 residues. Germline lookup yields CDR1 ENHRY and CDR2 SYGVKD. J was trimmed by 8 bases and V by 6 bases; bases with no gene match: 8. The CDR3 DNA is TGTGCCATCAGCAGCCCGGGACTAGCGGGAGGAGATGAGCAGTTCTTC. Protein sequence: CAISSPGLAGGDEQFF.

This clone has a handful of counts. The chain couples TRBV7-9 to TRBJ1-2; no clear D. Germline CDR1 reads SEHNR; CDR2 reads FQNEAQ (reference sequence). V shed 5 bases and J shed 8 bases, with 15 bases lying between them. The CDR3 loop spans 13 amino acids. For the CDR3, the DNA is TGTGCCAGCAGCGCCGGACTGCACTGGGGCTACACCTTC. Protein product: CASSAGLHWGYTF. The variable domain in full, with the rest retrieved from reference TRBV7-9 and TRBJ1-2, is DTGVSQNPRHKITKRGQNVTFRCDPISEHNRLYWYRQTLGQGPEFLTYFQNEAQLEKSRLLSDRFSAERPKGSFSTLEIQRTEQGDSAMYLCASSAGLHWGYTFGSGTRLTVV.

The J gene is TRBJ1-5, the V gene TRBV19; TRBD1 matches 8 bases. CDR3 length equals 16 residues. Germline loops: CDR1 LNHDA, CDR2 SQIVND (reference sequence). V gave up 5 bases and J gave up 3 bases; unmatched junction bases: 9. This chain's CDR3 is CASSFSPDRVNQPQHF. The CDR3 nucleotides read TGTGCCAGTAGTTTCTCGCCGGACAGGGTCAATCAGCCCCAGCATTTT.

In this sample, this clone turned up once. V gene TRBV5-4 combines with J gene TRBJ2-5; TRBD2 is a possible D gene (5 bases). The CDR3 is made up of 15 amino acids. With 0 bases removed from V and 4 bases from J, the gap between germline ends came to 13 bases. The germline V gene has CDR1 SGHNT and CDR2 YYREEE (reference sequence). The CDR3 nucleotides read TGTGCCAGCAGCTTGGGACCTTCTGGAGGAGAGACCCAGTACTTC. This translates into CASSLGPSGGETQYF.

This clone was seen a few times. A read error may be the cause here, since a much bigger clone is one base away. The chain uses TRBV6-1 and TRBJ1-1; 8 nucleotides match TRBD1. Germline loops: CDR1 MNHNS, CDR2 SASEGT. This CDR3 has 13 residues. Trimming cost V 6 bases and J 3 bases; bases outside gene matches: 3. The chain's CDR3 is CASRTDRDTEAFF. CDR3 DNA: TGTGCCAGCAGGACGGACAGGGACACTGAAGCTTTCTTT.

The CDR3 nucleotides are TGCGCCAGCAGCTTGGAGGGACTAGCGGGGGCCTACAATGAGCAGTTCTTC. Amino acid sequence: CASSLEGLAGAYNEQFF. The chain uses TRBV5-1 and TRBJ2-1; 14 bases map to TRBD2. Trimming removed 0 bases from V and 2 bases from J; junction bases left unmatched: 1. The V gene's germline CDR1 is SGHRS and CDR2 YFSETQ. The CDR3 is 17 residues long.

This clone was recorded only once. This may be a read error, as it is one base from a much larger clone. The same CDR3 is also encoded by other DNA sequences in this sample. CDR3 bases: TGTGCCAGCAGTTACGGAGGCTCTGGGGCCAACGTCCTGACTTTC. Its translation is CASSYGGSGANVLTF. This sequence joins TRBV6-5 and TRBJ2-6; tentatively, D is TRBD2 (5 bases). This CDR3 has 15 residues. Germline lookup yields CDR1 MNHEY and CDR2 SVGAGI. V was trimmed by 2 bases and J by 0 bases, leaving 5 bases between them.

The chain is built from TRBV30 and TRBJ2-3; TRBD2 matches at 7 bases. This CDR3 spans 13 amino acids. Trimming removed 2 bases from V and 3 bases from J; junction bases left unmatched: 2. Germline lookup yields CDR1 GTSNPN and CDR2 SVGIG (reference sequence). Written as DNA, the CDR3 is TGTGCCTGGAGTCACGGGAGGACAGATACGCAGTATTTT. Protein sequence: CAWSHGRTDTQYF.

Concerning this clone: Only one base separates this from a far larger clonotype, so it likely reflects a read error. The V gene is TRBV10-1, the J gene TRBJ1-1; D not certain. The CDR3 consists of 16 residues. Germline V lookup: CDR1 WNHNN, CDR2 SYGVQD (reference sequence). In DNA, the CDR3 is TGCACCAGCACCGAAAGCGGGCTTTCCATGAACACTGAAGCTTTCTTT. This sequence encodes CTSTESGLSMNTEAFF.

This clone was detected a few times. This chain links TRBV28 with TRBJ1-1; D gene uncertain. The CDR3 runs 11 residues. The V gene lost 4 bases and the J gene lost 7 bases, with 7 bases spanning the gap. Germline CDR1 is MDHEN and CDR2 is SYDVKM. In DNA form, the CDR3 reads TGTGCCAGCAGTTCGGCCGTTGAAGCTTTCTTT. It yields the protein CASSSAVEAFF.

This clone was counted at least ten times. The chain has TRBV9 and TRBJ2-3; D is undetermined. Trimming pared 3 bases from V and 5 bases from J, leaving 7 bases between. CDR1 SGDLS and CDR2 YYNGEE come from the germline V gene. CDR3 length: 12 residues. CDR3 sequence reads: CASSADEDTQYF. The CDR3 coding sequence is TGTGCCAGCAGCGCCGACGAAGATACGCAGTATTTT. Full variable domain (outside the CDR3, taken from reference TRBV9 and TRBJ2-3): DSGVTQTPKHLITATGQRVTLRCSPRSGDLSVYWYQQSLDQGLQFLIQYYNGEERAKGNILERFSAQQFPDLHSELNLSSLELGDSALYFCASSADEDTQYFGPGTRLTVL.

This chain uses TRBV28 with TRBJ2-1, with 7 nucleotides matching TRBD2. CDR3 size: 15 residues. Trimming cost V 3 bases and J 3 bases; bases outside gene matches: 5. The germline V gene has CDR1 MDHEN and CDR2 SYDVKM. The CDR3 DNA reads as TGTGCCAGCAGTTTGATCCTAGCGGACTACAATGAGCAGTTCTTC. Its protein product is CASSLILADYNEQFF.

The rearrangement links TRBV30 to TRBJ2-4, with a weak D call TRBD2 (6 bases). CDR1 is GTSNPN and CDR2 is SVGIG in the germline V gene (reference sequence). The V gene lost 1 base and the J gene lost 2 bases, with 12 bases spanning the gap. The CDR3 loop spans 15 amino acids. The CDR3 loop reads CAWSGTAGSKNIQYF. The DNA for the CDR3 is TGTGCCTGGAGTGGGACCGCGGGATCCAAAAACATTCAGTACTTC.

The chain combines TRBV28 with TRBJ2-2, with D possibly matching TRBD1 (6 bases). Per the germline V gene, CDR1 is MDHEN and CDR2 is SYDVKM. The CDR3 covers 12 residues. Trimming left V 7 bases short and J 8 bases short, with 11 bases between. CDR3 DNA: TGTGCCAGCAACACAGGGATGGGGGAGCTGTTTTTT. This encodes CASNTGMGELFF. The whole variable domain, remainder taken from reference TRBV28 and TRBJ2-2, is DVKVTQSSRYLVKRTGEKVFLECVQDMDHENMFWYRQDPGLGLRLIYFSYDVKMKEKGDIPEGYSVSREKKERFSLILESASTNQTSMYLCASNTGMGELFFGEGSRLTVL.

Comment on this clone: In the same sample, other DNA sequences code for this CDR3. V gene TRBV6-1 combines with J gene TRBJ2-1; D unclear. The CDR3 contains 13 residues. Trimming cost V 2 bases and J 2 bases, with 4 bases left between them. CDR1 and CDR2 from the germline V gene are MNHNS and SASEGT. Here the CDR3 reads CASSEPAYNEQFF. The CDR3 coding sequence is TGTGCCAGCAGTGAACCGGCCTACAATGAGCAGTTCTTC.

In this sample, this clone turned up many times. The rearrangement uses TRBV9 and TRBJ1-4, with D unresolved. The germline CDR1 and CDR2 sequences are SGDLS and YYNGEE. The CDR3 loop spans 14 amino acids. Trimming cost V 0 bases and J 7 bases, with 10 bases left between them. The CDR3 bases are TGTGCCAGCAGCGTAGCTGAGCATACTGAAAAACTGTTTTTT. It specifies CASSVAEHTEKLFF.

The J gene is TRBJ2-7, the V gene TRBV7-2; 10 positions agree with TRBD2. The CDR3 consists of 15 residues. Germline lookup yields CDR1 SGHTA and CDR2 FQGNSA. Trimming cost V 5 bases and J 8 bases; bases outside gene matches: 12. CDR3 coding DNA: TGTGCCAGCAGCCGGAACGGGCTAGCGGGAGATCAGCAGTACTTC. As protein: CASSRNGLAGDQQYF.

This clone was counted between two and nine times. The rearrangement uses TRBV27 and TRBJ2-7, with 9 bases aligning to TRBD1. V dropped 5 bases and J dropped 3; count of bases not matched to a gene: 17. The CDR3 sequence is 18 residues long. Germline CDR1 and CDR2: MNHEY and SMNVEV (reference sequence). The CDR3 nucleotides are TGTGCCAGCAGTAACAAACCTCAAACCGGGACAGGGCACTACGAGCAGTACTTC. Protein product: CASSNKPQTGTGHYEQYF.

This clone was picked up one time. This specimen includes other DNA sequences encoding the same CDR3. V is TRBV28 and J is TRBJ2-7, with D tentatively TRBD1 or TRBD2 (5 bases each). CDR1 MDHEN and CDR2 SYDVKM come from the germline V gene. Trimming took 6 bases from V and 2 from J, leaving 11 bases between them. The CDR3 totals 13 residues. CDR3 nucleotide sequence: TGTGCCAGCAGCTTAAGGGGACCCTACGAGCAGTACTTC. Translation: CASSLRGPYEQYF.

The chain combines TRBV11-2 with TRBJ2-7, with 8 bases fitting TRBD1. The CDR3 runs to 13 residues. The junction had 8 bases not matched to a gene; V was cut back by 7 bases and J by 6 bases. Germline V gene lookup returns CDR1 SGHAT and CDR2 FQNNGV. The CDR3 nucleotides read TGTGCCAGCACCCCGACAGGGGTGGGCGAGCAGTACTTC. Protein sequence: CASTPTGVGEQYF.

This clone was counted a single time. In DNA, the CDR3 is TGTGCCAGTAGTGCCAGGGGAACATGGAACACTGAAGCTTTCTTT. Amino acids: CASSARGTWNTEAFF. The gene calls are TRBV19 and TRBJ1-1, with D possibly being TRBD1 (6 bases). Trimming cost V 5 bases and J 1 base, with 14 bases left between them. CDR1 is LNHDA, CDR2 SQIVND, per germline (reference sequence). This CDR3 has 15 residues.

The sample holds one count of this clone. V usage is TRBV4-1 and J usage is TRBJ2-7, with 13 bases identical to TRBD2. Germline CDR1 is MGHRA and CDR2 is YSYEKL. This CDR3 has 16 amino acids. V lost 2 bases to trimming and J lost 3 bases; unmatched junction nucleotides: 4. The CDR3 is CASSQRGLAGDYEQYF. The CDR3 nucleotides are TGCGCCAGCAGCCAACGTGGACTAGCGGGAGACTACGAGCAGTACTTC.

The CDR3 DNA reads TGTGCCAGCAGGTGGGGAGCAGGGGCAAACACTGAAGCTTTCTTT. It specifies CASRWGAGANTEAFF. The rearrangement links TRBV6-6 to TRBJ1-1; D perhaps matches TRBD1 (6 bases). This CDR3 has 15 residues. V was trimmed by 6 bases and J by 2 bases, leaving 16 bases between them. Germline lookup yields CDR1 MNHNY and CDR2 SVGAGI (reference sequence).